This T cell receptor (beta chain) was sequenced for a study of CD8+CD57+ T cells in acquired aplastic anemia. As for the study in general: An average of 3.2 ug of DNA was obtained from sorted CD4+ and CD8+ cells.

Germline V CDR1 and CDR2: SGHTA, FQGTGA. Deletions cut 2 bases from V and 5 bases from J, with 16 bases between. There are 15 residues in the CDR3. According to the study, genomic DNA was the template for TCR beta VDJ and CDR3 profiling. TCRdb processed the reads anew with MiXCR; each CDR3 protein has one entry. The top ten clones hold about a sixth of a sample with fewer than 250,000 distinct CDR3 sequences, 50% to 55% of them seen once. Input material: sorted CD4+, CD8+, or CD8+CD57+ T cells (not recorded which) from PBMCs. The chain has TRBV7-3 and TRBJ2-7; TRBD2 might be the D (5 bases). This sequence originates from a human donor in good health, serving as a control. DNA of the CDR3: TGTGCCAGCAGCTTATCGCCGGGGATGGATCACGAGCAGTACTTC. Protein: CASSLSPGMDHEQYF.